These 2 T cell receptor beta chains share one sample of origin, sequenced in a study of T cells after yellow fever vaccination (dated 2019 in TCRdb). Taken with the paper, the label for treatment or condition translates to: live attenuated yellow fever vaccine strain. Libraries came from 5' RACE. The data were produced on an Illumina HiSeq 2500. TCRdb reran the public reads through fastp at Q25 and MiXCR, keeping productive beta chains. Rows are unified per CDR3 protein, each entry keeping the most common DNA and genes. The sample table records 500,000 to 650,000 distinct CDR3 sequences; less than 20% of these occur just once. Approximately 15% of the sample goes to the ten largest clones. The sample here was PBMCs, taken less than 6 days after the first yellow fever vaccination. Receptor source: a man aged 18 to 29 who received the YFV17D yellow fever vaccine.

This clonotype was seen repeatedly, ten times or more. The chain combines TRBV12-3 or TRBV12-4 with TRBJ1-1, with 8 bases aligning to TRBD1. V lost 6 bases and J lost 4; bases outside the gene matches: 4. There are 13 residues in the CDR3. The CDR3: CASSSTGGTEAFF. The CDR3 DNA reads TGTGCCAGCAGCTCCACAGGGGGCACTGAAGCTTTCTTT.

This rearrangement joins TRBV7-9 to TRBJ2-5; D is possibly TRBD1 (6 bases). The V end lost 4 bases, the J end lost 2 bases, and 11 bases lay between the germline ends. The CDR3 spans 14 residues. The V gene's germline CDR1 is SEHNR and CDR2 FQNEAQ (reference sequence). CDR3 bases: TGTGCCAGCAGCTCTCGACAGGATCAAGAGACCCAGTACTTC. Residues: CASSSRQDQETQYF. Full variable domain (missing parts from reference TRBV7-9 and TRBJ2-5): DTGVSQNPRHKITKRGQNVTFRCDPISEHNRLYWYRQTLGQGPEFLTYFQNEAQLEKSRLLSDRFSAERPKGSFSTLEIQRTEQGDSAMYLCASSSRQDQETQYFGPGTRLLVL.